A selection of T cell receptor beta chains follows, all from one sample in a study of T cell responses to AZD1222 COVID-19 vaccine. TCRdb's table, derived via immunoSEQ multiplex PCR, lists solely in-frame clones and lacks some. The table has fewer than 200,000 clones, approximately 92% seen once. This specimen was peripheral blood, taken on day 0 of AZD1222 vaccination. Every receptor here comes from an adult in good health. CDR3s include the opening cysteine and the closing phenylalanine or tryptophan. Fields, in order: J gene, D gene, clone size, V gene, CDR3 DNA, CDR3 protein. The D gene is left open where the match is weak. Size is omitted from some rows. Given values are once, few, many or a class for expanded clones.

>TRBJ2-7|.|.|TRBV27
TGTGCCAGCAGTTTAAAGGGAATGTCCTACGAGCAGTACTTC
CASSLKGMSYEQYF
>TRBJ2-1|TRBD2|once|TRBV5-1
TGCGCCAGCAGCCTCGCACTAGCGGGGCCGGACAATGAGCAGTTCTTC
CASSLALAGPDNEQFF
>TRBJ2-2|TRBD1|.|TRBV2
TGTGCCAGCAGACGGGAACAGGGGGACACCGGGGAGCTGTTTTTT
CASRREQGDTGELFF
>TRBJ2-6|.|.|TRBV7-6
TGTGCCAGCAGCTTAGAAGTTGGAGTCTCTGGGGCCAACGTCCTGACTTTC
CASSLEVGVSGANVLTF
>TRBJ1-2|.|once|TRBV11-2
TGTGCCAGCAGCCCCCATCTTGGACAGGGCTACACCTTC
CASSPHLGQGYTF
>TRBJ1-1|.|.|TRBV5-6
TGTGCCAGCAGCTTCCCCGGGGGGGGGCGGAACACTGAAGCTTTCTTT
CASSFPGGGRNTEAFF
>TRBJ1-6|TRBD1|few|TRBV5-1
TGCGCCAGCAGCCCTCGGGAGCCAGGGGGTAATTCACCCCTCCACTTT
CASSPREPGGNSPLHF
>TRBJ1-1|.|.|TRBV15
TGTGCCACCAGCAGAGATCTCGGGAACACTGAAGCTTTCTTT
CATSRDLGNTEAFF
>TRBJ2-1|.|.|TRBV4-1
TGCGCCAGCAGCCAAGCAGGGAATGAGCAGTTCTTC
CASSQAGNEQFF
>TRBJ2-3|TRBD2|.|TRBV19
TGTGCCACTCACCTAGCGGGAGGGTCAGATACGCAGTATTTT
CATHLAGGSDTQYF
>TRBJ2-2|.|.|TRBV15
TGTGCCACCAGCAGAGGGGAGAACCTACGGGCCGGGGAGCTGTTTTTT
CATSRGENLRAGELFF
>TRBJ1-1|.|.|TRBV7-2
TGTGCCAGCAGCTTAGAGGGGAACACTGAAGCTTTCTTT
CASSLEGNTEAFF
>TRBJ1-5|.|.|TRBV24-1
TGTGCCACCAGTGATGAATGGGCCCAAGGGAATCAGCCCCAGCATTTT
CATSDEWAQGNQPQHF
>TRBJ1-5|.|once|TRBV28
TGTGCCAGCACCAAGGACCATTTTAATCAGCCCCAGCATTTT
CASTKDHFNQPQHF
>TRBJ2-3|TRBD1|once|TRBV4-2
TGTGCCAGCAGCCAAGGGACAGGGAAGGGGACAGATACGCAGTATTTT
CASSQGTGKGTDTQYF
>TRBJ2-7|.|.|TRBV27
TGTGCCAGCAGTCCGGAGCGGTTCTACGAGCAGTACTTC
CASSPERFYEQYF
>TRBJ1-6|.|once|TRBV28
TGTGCCAGCACTACTACGACCCTCAGGGTATATAATTCACCCCTCCACTTT
CASTTTTLRVYNSPLHF
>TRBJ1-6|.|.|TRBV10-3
TGTGCCATCAGTCCGGACCATAATTCACCCCTCCACTTT
CAISPDHNSPLHF
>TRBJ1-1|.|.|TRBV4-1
TGCGCCAGCAGCTACGGACAGACAAACACTGAAGCTTTCTTT
CASSYGQTNTEAFF
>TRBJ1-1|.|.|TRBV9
TGTGCCAGCAGCGCAGCGGCGGTATTCGTGAACACTGAAGCTTTCTTT
CASSAAAVFVNTEAFF
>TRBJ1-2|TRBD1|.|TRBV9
TGTGCCAGCAGCGTAGACCTCGGGACAGGGGGCTATGGCTACACCTTC
CASSVDLGTGGYGYTF
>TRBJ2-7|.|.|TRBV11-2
TGTGCCAGTCACACAGGGAGCCCTAACGAGCAGTACTTC
CASHTGSPNEQYF
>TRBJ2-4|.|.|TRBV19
TGTGCCAGATGCGGACGGTGGGGGAACATTCAGTACTTC
CARCGRWGNIQYF
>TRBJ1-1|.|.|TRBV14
TGTGCCAGCAGCCATGGGATGGCAATAATGAACACTGAAGCTTTCTTT
CASSHGMAIMNTEAFF
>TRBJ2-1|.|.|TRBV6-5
TGTGCCAGCTTCGGGGGAATCGCGTTGGGTAATGAGCAGTTCTTC
CASFGGIALGNEQFF
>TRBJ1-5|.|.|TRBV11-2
TGTGCCAGCAGCTTAGAAACCCCGGGGGCGCTGAATCAGCCCCAGCATTTT
CASSLETPGALNQPQHF
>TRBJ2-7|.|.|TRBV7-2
TGTGCCAGCAGCCAGACTGAAAACTACGAGCAGTACTTC
CASSQTENYEQYF
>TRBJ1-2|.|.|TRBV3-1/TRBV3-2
TGTGCCAGCAGCCAAGATAGGAGTCTCAACTCCTTCTATGGCTACACCTTC
CASSQDRSLNSFYGYTF
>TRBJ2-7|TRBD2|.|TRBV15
TGTGCCACCAGCAGGGGACTAGCGGGAGGGCCGGAAACCTACGAGCAGTACTTC
CATSRGLAGGPETYEQYF
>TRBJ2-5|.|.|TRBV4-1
TGCGCCAGCAGCCCCACGGACAGTCAGCGTGAGACCCAGTACTTC
CASSPTDSQRETQYF
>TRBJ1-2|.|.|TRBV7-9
TGTGCCAGCAGCTCATTTAAATACGGGAGTGATGGCTACACCTTC
CASSSFKYGSDGYTF
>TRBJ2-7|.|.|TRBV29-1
TGCAGCGTTGAAGCTCGCGAAGACGAGCAGTACTTC
CSVEAREDEQYF
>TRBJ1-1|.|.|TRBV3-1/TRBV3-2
TGTGCCAGCAGCCAAATCGGTGGGAGTGCTGAAGCTTTCTTT
CASSQIGGSAEAFF
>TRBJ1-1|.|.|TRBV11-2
TGTGCCAGCAGCTTAGAACGGACGGCGAACACTGAAGCTTTCTTT
CASSLERTANTEAFF
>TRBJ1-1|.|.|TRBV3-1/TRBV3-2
TGTGCCAGCACCCTCGGGACGGTGAACACTGAAGCTTTCTTT
CASTLGTVNTEAFF
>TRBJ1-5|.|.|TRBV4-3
TGCGCCAGCAGCCAAGATCAGGGACAGCCCCAGCATTTT
CASSQDQGQPQHF
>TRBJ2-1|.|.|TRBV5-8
TGTGCCAGCAGCTCGGGGAGGGGGGCATACAATGAGCAGTTCTTC
CASSSGRGAYNEQFF
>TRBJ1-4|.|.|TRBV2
TGTGCCAGCCGGGGCGGTTATGAAAAACTGTTTTTT
CASRGGYEKLFF
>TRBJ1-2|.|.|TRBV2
TGTGCCAGCAGTGAAGACAGGCCGCCTCCTAACTATGGCTACACCTTC
CASSEDRPPPNYGYTF
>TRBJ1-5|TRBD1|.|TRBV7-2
TGTGCCAGCAGTTTGACAGGGCCCCCTCAGCCCCAGCATTTT
CASSLTGPPQPQHF
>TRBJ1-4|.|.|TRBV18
TGTGCCAGCTCACCACCGGCCGGGGGAAGGGTTGAAAAACTGTTTTTT
CASSPPAGGRVEKLFF
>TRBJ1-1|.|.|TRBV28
TGTGCCAGCAGTCGGGCCAGGGCTGGGAACACTGAAGCTTTCTTT
CASSRARAGNTEAFF
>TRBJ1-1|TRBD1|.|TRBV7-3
TGTGCCAGCAGCGGGACAGGGGGGATGAACACTGAAGCTTTCTTT
CASSGTGGMNTEAFF
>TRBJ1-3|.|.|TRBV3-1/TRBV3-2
TGTGCCAGCAGCCAAGTAACCGCGGGGACAACTGGAAACACCATATATTTT
CASSQVTAGTTGNTIYF
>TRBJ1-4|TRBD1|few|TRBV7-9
TGTGCCAGCAGCGCCAGGACAGGGACTAATGAAAAACTGTTTTTT
CASSARTGTNEKLFF
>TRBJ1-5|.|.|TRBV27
TGTGCCAGCAGTTGGGGGAGCAATCAGCCCCAGCATTTT
CASSWGSNQPQHF
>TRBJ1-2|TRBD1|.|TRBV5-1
TGCGCCAGCAGCCTGATCCCCTTTGGCTGGGACAGTCTTCCCAGACAAAACTATGGCTACACCTTC
CASSLIPFGWDSLPRQNYGYTF
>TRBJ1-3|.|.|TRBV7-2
TGTGCCAGCAGCCCCGGGTGGGGAGACACCATATATTTT
CASSPGWGDTIYF
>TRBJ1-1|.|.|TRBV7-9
TGTGCCAGCAGCCTTCGACTTACAGGGTGGAGGGTCGGCACTGAAGCTTTCTTT
CASSLRLTGWRVGTEAFF
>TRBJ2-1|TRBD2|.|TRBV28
TGTGCCAGCAGTTTCCGGACTAGCGGGGGCCATAACTCCTACAATGAGCAGTTCTTC
CASSFRTSGGHNSYNEQFF
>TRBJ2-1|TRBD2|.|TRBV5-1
TGCGCCAGCAGCTTTGGGGTAGGGCTAGCGGGAGATGAGCAGTTCTTC
CASSFGVGLAGDEQFF
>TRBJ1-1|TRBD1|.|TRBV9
TGTGCCAGCAGCGGACCGGACAGGGTCTTTAACACTGAAGCTTTCTTT
CASSGPDRVFNTEAFF
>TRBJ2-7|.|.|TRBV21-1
TGTGCCAGCAGCAATAAGGGGAAACTGTGGGAGCAGTACTTC
CASSNKGKLWEQYF
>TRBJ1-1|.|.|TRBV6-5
TGTGCCAGTACCCCTGGGAGGGCTTTCTTT
CASTPGRAFF
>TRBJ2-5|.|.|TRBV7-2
TGTGCCAGCAGCTTAGCGCGCGGGTCAGAGACCCAGTACTTC
CASSLARGSETQYF
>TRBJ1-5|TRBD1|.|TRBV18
TGTGCCAGCTCACCCGGACAGGGCAATCAGCCCCAGCATTTT
CASSPGQGNQPQHF
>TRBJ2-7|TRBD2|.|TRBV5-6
TGTGCCAGCAGCTTTCTGGGACTAGGATTTTACGGGCAGTACTTC
CASSFLGLGFYGQYF
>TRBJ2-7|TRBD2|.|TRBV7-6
TGTGCCAGCAGCGTCAATAGCGGGAATTCCTACGAGCAGTACTTC
CASSVNSGNSYEQYF